These T cell receptor beta chains were read from a single sample in a study of Graves' ophthalmopathy and Graves' hyperthyroidism. TCRdb re-called the multiplex PCR reads with MiXCR, one entry per CDR3 protein. The sample records approximately 540,000 distinct CDR3 sequences, roughly 39% being singletons. The material sequenced was peripheral blood or thyroid tissue (not recorded which). These receptors were taken from an adult man with Graves' hyperthyroidism. CDR3s include the opening cysteine and the closing phenylalanine or tryptophan. The order of the fields is V gene, D gene, clone size, J gene, CDR3 protein, CDR3 DNA. A D gene is named only where the DNA matches it firmly. Size values are once, few and many counts, or a class for expanded clones, and some rows have none.

TRBV12-3/TRBV12-4	.	few	TRBJ2-6	CASSEAGGANVLTF	TGTGCCAGCAGTGAAGCTGGGGGGGCCAACGTCCTGACTTTC
TRBV29-1	.	medium-sized	TRBJ2-5	CSASGLGETQYF	TGCAGCGCGTCGGGCCTCGGAGAGACCCAGTACTTC
TRBV7-9	TRBD1	many	TRBJ2-7	CASSLAVFLGTGVYEQYF	TGTGCCAGCAGCTTAGCAGTTTTCTTGGGGACAGGGGTCTACGAGCAGTACTTC
TRBV29-1	.	once	TRBJ2-5	CSVEWQYF	TGCAGCGTTGAGTGGCAGTACTTC
TRBV7-9	.	.	TRBJ1-2	CASSYPGEGYGYTF	TGTGCCAGCAGTTACCCGGGGGAGGGCTATGGCTACACCTTC
TRBV3-1	TRBD1	.	TRBJ1-5	CASSTRTGGGKPQHF	TGTGCCAGCAGCACCCGGACAGGGGGGGGTAAACCCCAGCATTTT
TRBV5-6	.	many	TRBJ2-5	CASSLLLLQETQYF	TGTGCCAGCAGCTTGTTACTATTACAAGAGACCCAGTACTTC
TRBV7-3	.	many	TRBJ1-2	CASSLSRGDGYTF	TGTGCCAGCAGCTTGAGCAGAGGGGACGGCTACACCTTC
TRBV9	.	.	TRBJ2-7	CASSPLGGATIEQYF	TGTGCCAGCTCACCTCTGGGGGGGGCTACAATCGAGCAGTACTTC
TRBV4-1	TRBD1	.	TRBJ1-1	CASSQQQGPGAVAFF	TGCGCCAGCAGCCAACAACAGGGGCCCGGCGCTGTAGCTTTCTTT
TRBV7-9	TRBD2	.	TRBJ2-7	CASSLARMAGGGEQCF	TGTGCCAGCAGCTTAGCACGAATGGCGGGAGGTGGCGAGCAGTGCTTC
TRBV25-1	TRBD2	.	TRBJ2-5	CASQEGTTQETQYF	TGTGCCAGCCAAGAAGGGACTACCCAAGAGACCCAGTACTTC
TRBV10-3	.	.	TRBJ2-5	CASSYGATELYQKTQYF	TGTGCCAGCAGTTACGGGGCCACCGAACTGTACCAAAAGACCCAGTACTTC
TRBV7-8	.	many	TRBJ2-2	CASSLMKGRRNTGELFF	TGTGCCAGCAGCTTAATGAAGGGACGGAGGAACACCGGGGAGCTGTTTTTT
TRBV6-5	.	.	TRBJ1-4	CASRPFGVGTPQKLFF	TGTGCCAGCAGGCCCTTCGGGGTCGGGACACCTCAAAAACTGTTTTTT
TRBV12-3/TRBV12-4	.	few	TRBJ1-4	CASSFARRNEKLFF	TGTGCCAGCAGTTTCGCGAGACGTAATGAAAAACTGTTTTTT
TRBV15	.	.	TRBJ1-4	CATSSGQKNEKLFF	TGTGCCACCAGCAGCGGACAGAAGAATGAAAAACTGTTTTTT
TRBV28	.	.	TRBJ2-7	CASLTPHSYEQYF	TGTGCCAGCCTTACACCACACTCCTACGAGCAGTACTTC
TRBV24-1	TRBD1	.	TRBJ1-5	CATDRVYQPQHF	TGTGCCACCGACAGGGTTTATCAGCCCCAGCATTTT
TRBV11-2	.	many	TRBJ2-5	CASSRQGTETQYF	TGTGCCAGCAGTCGCCAGGGGACAGAGACCCAGTACTTC
TRBV2	TRBD2	once	TRBJ2-1	CASSLTSGGAGYNEQFF	TGTGCCAGCAGCCTGACTAGCGGGGGGGCGGGATACAATGAGCAGTTCTTC
TRBV2	TRBD1	.	TRBJ1-1	CASSPTGGETFF	TGTGCCAGCAGTCCGACAGGGGGCGAAACTTTCTTT
TRBV20-1	.	many	TRBJ1-1	CSATLGEGTEAFF	TGCAGTGCTACTCTTGGGGAGGGGACTGAAGCTTTCTTT
TRBV7-9	TRBD2	.	TRBJ2-7	CASSLGLAGPVEQYF	TGTGCCAGCAGCCTGGGACTAGCGGGACCGGTGGAGCAGTACTTC
TRBV6-1	.	many	TRBJ1-2	CASSEGANYGYTF	TGTGCCAGCAGTGAGGGGGCAAACTATGGCTACACCTTC
TRBV12-3/TRBV12-4	.	many	TRBJ2-5	CASSRYWGLTGETQYF	TGTGCCAGCAGCCGATATTGGGGGCTAACAGGAGAGACCCAGTACTTC
TRBV2	TRBD1	many	TRBJ1-2	CASSDGQGNYGYTF	TGTGCCAGCAGTGATGGACAGGGGAACTATGGCTACACCTTC